This passage covers 11 T cell receptor beta chains from one sample sequenced in a study of cytotoxic CD8 clonotypes in ibrutinib-treated CLL. Data came from immunoSEQ multiplex PCR; TCRdb stores just in-frame clones and leaves some out. The sample carries roughly 250,000 clones, about three quarters recorded once. The sample in question was PBMCs, obtained after 24 months of ibrutinib treatment. Every receptor here comes from a human donor with chronic lymphocytic leukemia.

This clone was detected only a few times. This sequence joins TRBV4-2 and TRBJ1-2, with no clear D. CDR1 is LGHNA and CDR2 is YNFKEQ in the germline V gene. Trimming cost V 1 base and J 3 bases, with 9 bases left between them. CDR3 length equals 14 residues. CDR3 coding DNA: TGTGCCAGCAGCCAAGGCGTTCGGGACTATGGCTACACCTTC. This translates into CASSQGVRDYGYTF.

The rearrangement joins TRBV19 to TRBJ1-1, with 7 bases identical to TRBD1. This CDR3 region has 13 residues. Germline CDR1 LNHDA, CDR2 SQIVND (reference sequence). The J segment lost 5 bases and the V segment lost 3 bases, leaving 3 bases of the junction unmatched. The CDR3 region is CASSIQGVTEAFF. CDR3 bases: TGTGCCAGTAGTATCCAGGGGGTGACTGAAGCTTTCTTT.

The chain is built from TRBV5-1 and TRBJ1-1; perhaps TRBD1 as D (5 bases). The V end was cut by 2 bases, the J end by 0 bases, with 8 bases between. This CDR3 region has 14 residues. The germline V gene encodes CDR1 SGHRS and CDR2 YFSETQ. The DNA of the CDR3 is TGCGCCAGCAGCTTACGGACATTGAACACTGAAGCTTTCTTT. Protein product: CASSLRTLNTEAFF.

The chain links TRBV7-2 to TRBJ2-1; 9 bases are shared with TRBD1. This CDR3 region has 13 residues. Germline values: CDR1 SGHTA, CDR2 FQGNSA. Unmatched junction bases numbered 8, after V lost 2 bases and J lost 15 bases. The CDR3 is CASSLLQGAGTFF. DNA of the CDR3: TGTGCCAGCAGCTTACTACAGGGGGCTGGAACGTTCTTC.

This clone has a handful of counts. This rearrangement joins TRBV28 to TRBJ2-1; 8 nucleotides match TRBD2. CDR3 length equals 15 residues. V dropped 2 bases and J dropped 9; count of bases not matched to a gene: 9. The germline CDR1 and CDR2 sequences are MDHEN and SYDVKM. In DNA form, the CDR3 reads TGTGCCAGCAGTTTAGTGACGGGAGGGCCGGGTGAGCAGTTCTTC. Its translation is CASSLVTGGPGEQFF.

The chain combines TRBV14 with TRBJ2-5; D is undetermined. The CDR3 consists of 15 residues. Germline V gives CDR1 SGHDN, CDR2 FVKESK. V lost 4 bases to trimming and J lost 4 bases, with 16 bases between them. CDR3 DNA: TGTGCCAGCAGCCCCAACCCTGGAGTCCCAGAGACCCAGTACTTC. Its translation is CASSPNPGVPETQYF.

J is TRBJ2-3 and V is TRBV13; weak D call: TRBD1 (5 bases). Germline CDR1 reads PRHDT; CDR2 reads FYEKMQ (reference sequence). CDR3 length: 12 amino acids. Trimming pared 4 bases from V and 6 bases from J, leaving 8 bases between. The CDR3: CASSSWGDTQYF. CDR3 bases: TGTGCCAGCAGCTCCTGGGGCGATACGCAGTATTTT.

The V gene is TRBV5-4, the J gene TRBJ2-5, with D perhaps TRBD1 or TRBD2 (5 bases each). Germline V gene lookup returns CDR1 SGHNT and CDR2 YYREEE (reference sequence). Trimming shortened V by 4 bases and J by 7 bases, and 11 bases separated the two germline ends. CDR3 length: 12 amino acids. CDR3 amino acids: CASSGTELTQYF. CDR3 nucleotides: TGTGCCAGCAGCGGGACCGAGCTGACCCAGTACTTC.

The J gene is TRBJ2-4, the V gene TRBV4-2; D not resolved. This CDR3 region has 15 residues. CDR1 is LGHNA and CDR2 is YNFKEQ in the germline V gene. V lost 0 bases and J lost 6, with 12 bases in between. The DNA for the CDR3 is TGTGCCAGCAGCCAAGATTGGGCAGGACGAAACATTCAGTACTTC. Protein: CASSQDWAGRNIQYF.

The gene calls are TRBV28 and TRBJ1-1; no reliable D call. This CDR3 has 14 amino acids. Between the trimmed V and J ends, which lost 2 bases and 0 bases, there was a span of 7 bases. Germline V gene lookup returns CDR1 MDHEN and CDR2 SYDVKM. CDR3 in amino acids: CASSLMGMNTEAFF. As DNA, the CDR3 is TGTGCCAGCAGTTTAATGGGAATGAACACTGAAGCTTTCTTT.

The genes are TRBV5-1 and TRBJ1-1; D not resolved. V was trimmed by 5 bases and J by 5 bases, leaving 19 bases between them. There are 15 residues in the CDR3. CDR1 and CDR2 (germline): SGHRS, YFSETQ. CDR3 DNA: TGCGCCAGCAGTACTGTGGGTGGGGAACGGACTGAAGCTTTCTTT. This gives the protein CASSTVGGERTEAFF.